What follows are 15 T cell receptor beta chains derived from one specimen sequenced in a study of blood T cell repertoires in COVID-19. The data were produced by immunoSEQ multiplex PCR, yet TCRdb's version contains in-frame clones alone and is incomplete. The table has about 210,000 clones, approximately 86% seen once. The specimen sequenced was peripheral blood. The receptors derive from a man in his sixties with acute or convalescent COVID-19.

The chain uses TRBV5-1 and TRBJ2-2; 10 nucleotides match TRBD1. The junction had 3 bases not matched to a gene; V was cut back by 4 bases and J by 0 bases. In germline, CDR1 is SGHRS, CDR2 YFSETQ. CDR3 length: 16 residues. The CDR3 DNA follows: TGCGCCAGCAGCGCAGACAGGGGGCCGAACACCGGGGAGCTGTTTTTT. Amino acids: CASSADRGPNTGELFF.

J is TRBJ2-3 and V is TRBV15, with 12 bases identical to TRBD1. Germline assignment: CDR1 LNHNV and CDR2 YYDKDF (reference sequence). The CDR3 is 14 amino acids. With V trimmed by 11 bases and J by 6 bases, 9 bases remained unmatched. CDR3 DNA: TGTGCCTTCGGGGGGACAGGGGGCGCCGATACGCAGTATTTT. This translates into CAFGGTGGADTQYF.

The chain employs TRBV4-1 and TRBJ2-3; TRBD1 matches at 9 bases. V was clipped by 5 bases and J by 3 bases; unmatched bases: 6. Looked up from germline, CDR1 is MGHRA and CDR2 is YSYEKL. There are 15 residues in the CDR3. In nucleotides, the CDR3 is TGCGCCAGCAGCTACGACAGGGGGAAGACAGATACGCAGTATTTT. This codes for CASSYDRGKTDTQYF.

This sequence joins TRBV11-3 and TRBJ1-1; 9 bases match TRBD1. Germline V CDR1 and CDR2: SGHNT, YENEEA. This CDR3 has 13 residues. J gave up 11 bases and V 0 bases, and 4 bases lay outside the gene matches. CDR3 DNA: TGTGCCAGCAGCTTAGAGGGACAGGGATACGCTTTCTTT. It codes for CASSLEGQGYAFF.

The chain joins TRBV28 to TRBJ2-7; 12 bases match TRBD1. Germline CDR1 reads MDHEN; CDR2 reads SYDVKM. The junction had 6 bases not matched to a gene; V was cut back by 6 bases and J by 3 bases. This CDR3 contains 15 residues. The DNA of the CDR3 is TGTGCCAGCAGCCCCGGGACAGGGGGCGACTACGAGCAGTACTTC. Translation: CASSPGTGGDYEQYF.

This chain links TRBV4-3 with TRBJ1-2, with D maybe TRBD1 (5 bases). Germline assignment: CDR1 LGHNA and CDR2 YSLEER. This CDR3 is 15 amino acids long. V was cut by 0 bases and J by 2 bases, with 10 bases left in between. The chain's CDR3 is CASSQDWGDNYGYTF. CDR3 in DNA: TGCGCCAGCAGCCAAGACTGGGGGGACAACTATGGCTACACCTTC.

Only a few counts were recorded for this clone. This rearrangement joins TRBV7-2 to TRBJ1-5; 7 bases are shared with TRBD1. The CDR3 runs 13 residues. Per the germline V gene, CDR1 is SGHTA and CDR2 is FQGNSA. The ends lost 5 bases at V and 8 bases at J; junction bases unmatched: 6. The CDR3 region is CASSRDRAKPQHF. The CDR3, as DNA: TGTGCCAGCAGCCGAGACAGGGCGAAGCCCCAGCATTTT.

The chain couples TRBV18 to TRBJ1-5; the D is unclear. V lost 2 bases and J 0 bases, leaving 8 bases between the germline ends. The CDR3 length is 15 residues. Germline V gene data show CDR1 as KGHSH and CDR2 as LQKENI. The CDR3 loop is CASSPWASSNQPQHF. CDR3 sequence (DNA): TGTGCCAGCTCACCATGGGCCTCTAGCAATCAGCCCCAGCATTTT.

This rearrangement joins TRBV30 to TRBJ1-1; D gene unclear. There are 13 residues in the CDR3. In germline, CDR1 is GTSNPN, CDR2 SVGIG (reference sequence). The V end lost 0 bases, the J end lost 0 bases, and 5 bases lay between the germline ends. The CDR3 is CAWSVYMNTEAFF. CDR3 nucleotide sequence: TGTGCCTGGAGTGTATACATGAACACTGAAGCTTTCTTT.

The rearrangement uses TRBV7-3 and TRBJ1-4; the D gene is possibly TRBD1 (6 bases). V shed 7 bases and J shed 8 bases, with 20 bases lying between them. The CDR3 totals 15 residues. Germline V lookup: CDR1 SGHTA, CDR2 FQGTGA. DNA of the CDR3: TGTGCCAGCACCCCGGGGGGGGCGCATGGGGAAAAACTGTTTTTT. As protein: CASTPGGAHGEKLFF.

This clone was picked up one time. The chain is built from TRBV29-1 and TRBJ1-1; 8 bases align to TRBD1. CDR3 length equals 13 residues. CDR1 and CDR2 from the germline V gene are SQVTM and ANQGSEA. The J segment lost 5 bases and the V segment lost 6 bases, leaving 8 bases of the junction unmatched. CDR3 in amino acids: CSVGYRGGTEAFF. The CDR3 DNA is TGCAGCGTGGGCTACAGGGGGGGGACTGAAGCTTTCTTT.

CDR3 residues: CASSHRTSGAKNTGELFF. DNA of the CDR3: TGTGCCAGTAGTCACCGGACTAGCGGGGCGAAGAACACCGGGGAGCTGTTTTTT. The rearrangement joins TRBV19 to TRBJ2-2; 12 bases align to TRBD2. This CDR3 region has 18 residues. CDR1 LNHDA and CDR2 SQIVND come from the germline V gene (reference sequence). J lost 1 base, V lost 5 bases, and 8 bases had no gene match.

The gene calls are TRBV4-1 and TRBJ2-1; 9 positions agree with TRBD2. The CDR3 is made up of 16 amino acids. V trimming: 4 bases; J trimming: 10 bases; junction bases outside the gene matches: 14. The V gene's germline CDR1 is MGHRA and CDR2 YSYEKL. The CDR3 DNA reads as TGCGCCAGCAGCCGAGTTTCTAGCGGGGCAAGCGGGGAGCAGTTCTTC. This encodes CASSRVSSGASGEQFF.

The genes are TRBV24-1 and TRBJ2-2; TRBD2 aligns across 7 bases. This CDR3 comprises 16 residues. Germline trimming cut 2 bases from V and 4 bases from J; bases unmatched to any gene: 6. Per germline, CDR1 KGHDR and CDR2 SFDVKD. CDR3 loop: CATSDSGGSGTGELFF. CDR3 coding DNA: TGTGCCACCAGTGATTCCGGGGGGTCGGGCACCGGGGAGCTGTTTTTT.

The chain joins TRBV5-4 to TRBJ1-3; 7 bases are a match to TRBD1. V gave up 4 bases and J gave up 0 bases; unmatched junction bases: 7. Germline V CDR1 and CDR2: SGHNT, YYREEE (reference sequence). The CDR3 sequence is 16 residues long. As DNA, the CDR3 is TGTGCCAGCAGCCCAATGACAGGGTTCTCTGGAAACACCATATATTTT. This codes for CASSPMTGFSGNTIYF.